One sample yielded the 14 T cell receptor beta chains listed below, sequenced in a study of cytomegalovirus exposure and HLA in healthy donors. The method was immunoSEQ multiplex PCR; TCRdb's version includes in-frame clones alone and lacks a portion of them. The data show over 200,000 clones, around nine tenths seen once. The sample taken for sequencing was PBMCs. These receptors were taken from a woman between 18 and 29 years old in good health and CMV-seronegative.

The chain is built from TRBV7-9 and TRBJ2-3; the D is unclear. This CDR3 spans 12 amino acids. The V and J ends lost 5 bases and 0 bases respectively, with 3 bases between them. The germline V gene has CDR1 SEHNR and CDR2 FQNEAQ (reference sequence). The CDR3 is CASSPSTDTQYF. The CDR3 bases are TGTGCCAGCAGCCCTAGCACAGATACGCAGTATTTT.

V usage is TRBV28 and J usage is TRBJ2-7, with TRBD2 matching over 11 bases. After removal of 4 bases from V and 6 bases from J, the junction contained 14 bases not matched to a gene. The CDR3 has 17 amino acids. Germline V gene sequence: CDR1 MDHEN, CDR2 SYDVKM. This chain's CDR3 is CASSSNTILAGVSEQYF. The CDR3 DNA reads as TGTGCCAGCAGTTCCAATACAATACTAGCGGGAGTGAGCGAGCAGTACTTC.

The chain has TRBV29-1 and TRBJ2-6; D may be TRBD2 (6 bases). V was shortened by 8 bases and J by 0 bases, with 23 bases between the two germline ends. CDR1 is SQVTM, CDR2 ANQGSEA, per germline. This CDR3 comprises 18 residues. The CDR3 loop is CSPPRYSGKSSGANVLTF. CDR3 bases: TGCAGCCCCCCCCGGTATAGCGGTAAGAGCTCTGGGGCCAACGTCCTGACTTTC. Full variable domain (missing parts from reference TRBV29-1 and TRBJ2-6): SAVISQKPSRDICQRGTSLTIQCQVDSQVTMMFWYRQQPGQSLTLIATANQGSEATYESGFVIDKFPISRPNLTFSTLTVSNMSPEDSSIYLCSPPRYSGKSSGANVLTFGAGSRLTVL.

This sequence joins TRBV6-1 and TRBJ2-3, with D maybe TRBD1 (6 bases). The CDR3 spans 16 residues. Germline-derived CDR1 and CDR2 are MNHNS and SASEGT. Trimming removed 5 bases from V and 2 bases from J, with 17 bases in between. The CDR3 sequence is CASSKETGAITDTQYF. The CDR3 DNA reads as TGTGCCAGCAGTAAAGAGACAGGAGCTATCACAGATACGCAGTATTTT.

V gene TRBV28 combines with J gene TRBJ2-4; D possibly corresponds to TRBD1 (6 bases). Germline lookup yields CDR1 MDHEN and CDR2 SYDVKM. Trimming pared 4 bases from V and 5 bases from J, leaving 12 bases between. The CDR3 consists of 14 residues. Written as DNA, the CDR3 is TGTGCCAGCAGTTCCCTGGACAGACAAAACATTCAGTACTTC. It encodes CASSSLDRQNIQYF.

The chain combines TRBV29-1 with TRBJ1-5, with 9 bases identical to TRBD1. Per germline, CDR1 SQVTM and CDR2 ANQGSEA. The CDR3 is 12 amino acids. V gave up 6 bases and J gave up 8 bases; unmatched junction bases: 5. CDR3 protein: CSVDRGAEPQHF. The CDR3 DNA reads TGCAGCGTGGACAGGGGAGCGGAGCCCCAGCATTTT.

The chain has TRBV7-2 and TRBJ2-7; 13 nucleotides agree with TRBD2. The CDR3 consists of 16 residues. Germline trimming cut 1 base from V and 5 bases from J; bases unmatched to any gene: 5. In germline, CDR1 is SGHTA, CDR2 FQGNSA. In DNA, the CDR3 is TGTGCCAGCAGCTTAGGACTAGCGGGAGGACTACACGAGCAGTACTTC. Its translation: CASSLGLAGGLHEQYF.

The chain uses TRBV6-6 and TRBJ2-1; no clear D gene. The V gene's germline CDR1 is MNHNY and CDR2 SVGAGI (reference sequence). The CDR3 is 12 residues long. V was clipped by 4 bases and J by 7 bases, with 8 bases between them. The CDR3 nucleotides are TGTGCCAGCAGTTTACTGAGGAATGAGCAGTTCTTC. Translation: CASSLLRNEQFF.

J is TRBJ2-2 and V is TRBV7-8; D is perhaps TRBD2 (6 bases). The V end lost 1 base, the J end lost 6 bases, and 21 bases lay between the germline ends. The length of the CDR3 is 18 residues. CDR1 and CDR2 from the germline V gene are SGHVS and FQNEAQ. CDR3: CASSLGGRGEASAGELFF. The CDR3 nucleotides are TGTGCCAGCAGCTTAGGAGGGCGGGGAGAAGCCTCCGCCGGGGAGCTGTTTTTT.

To note about this clone: One junction end does not reproduce the germline sequence, and a read error may be involved. The genes are TRBV28 and TRBJ2-1, with 12 bases lining up with TRBD2. Germline V gene data show CDR1 as MDHEN and CDR2 as SYDVKM. This CDR3 contains 13 residues. CDR3 residues: CASSDRLAGVLIF. CDR3 sequence (DNA): TGTGCCAGCAGCGACAGACTAGCGGGAGTGTTGATCTTC.

The chain joins TRBV5-4 to TRBJ2-1, with D perhaps TRBD2 (5 bases). This CDR3 has 14 residues. The germline CDR1 and CDR2 sequences are SGHNT and YYREEE (reference sequence). V was cut by 3 bases and J by 2 bases, with 9 bases left in between. CDR3 coding DNA: TGTGCCAGCAGCTGGGCGGGTACCTACAATGAGCAGTTCTTC. As protein: CASSWAGTYNEQFF.

The rearrangement links TRBV29-1 to TRBJ2-6, with D perhaps matching TRBD1 (7 bases). Trimming took off 1 base at V and 4 bases at J, with 14 bases between the two ends. The CDR3 is 16 amino acids. From germline, CDR1 is SQVTM and CDR2 ANQGSEA. CDR3 nucleotides: TGCAGCGTTGAAGCTACAGGGGCGGGAGGGGCCAACGTCCTGACTTTC. It codes for CSVEATGAGGANVLTF.

J is TRBJ2-3 and V is TRBV14; D is ambiguous. CDR1 SGHDN and CDR2 FVKESK come from the germline V gene. This CDR3 is 13 amino acids long. V was shortened by 1 base and J by 8 bases, with 10 bases between the two germline ends. The CDR3 coding sequence is TGTGCCAGCAGCCAAGGAAACTCGGGTACGCAGTATTTT. Protein: CASSQGNSGTQYF.

This clone turned up a few times. The chain joins TRBV28 to TRBJ1-2; the match to TRBD1 covers 8 bases. V shed 6 bases and J 4 bases; nucleotides not matched to a gene: 10. Germline V CDR1 and CDR2: MDHEN, SYDVKM. This CDR3 comprises 15 residues. For the CDR3, the DNA is TGTGCCAGCAGCCCCCCTGGACAGGGAGGCTATGGCTACACCTTC. Amino acids: CASSPPGQGGYGYTF.